Here is one T cell receptor (beta chain) with its context. The treatment is: preoperative locoregional IRX-2 cytokine immunotherapy. Preoperative locoregional IRX-2 cytokine immunotherapy was tested in the phase Ib source study. The entry originates in a study of preoperative IRX-2 immunotherapy in early breast cancer. Assay used: immunoSEQ multiplex PCR; TCRdb lists only in-frame clones, some missing. Altogether 20,000 to 30,000 clones are present, more than 80% being singletons, with the ten largest covering roughly 9%. CDR3 length equals 16 residues. Deletions cut 0 bases from V and 3 bases from J, with 14 bases between. Per the germline V gene, CDR1 is SGHTS and CDR2 is YDEGEE.

The chain joins TRBV5-8 to TRBJ2-3; D may be TRBD2 (6 bases). This clonotype originated in a human donor with breast cancer. The material was tumor tissue, obtained after IRX-2 immunotherapy. The CDR3 sequence: CASSLGPGRRTDTQYF. CDR3 nucleotides: TGTGCCAGCAGCTTGGGGCCAGGGAGGCGAACAGATACGCAGTATTTT.